The present T cell receptor (beta chain) was sequenced within a study of blood T cell repertoires in COVID-19. Study details: Samples representing acute and convalescent COVID-19 were sourced from the United States, Italy and Spain. PBMCs, B-cell-depleted T cells, or T cells were the source of the cDNA or gDNA that made up the material.

Participants were aged about 18 to 95 years, lived in roughly 25 US areas, and enrolled virtually. The method was immunoSEQ multiplex PCR; TCRdb's version includes in-frame clones alone and lacks a portion of them. The profile shows 430,000 or so clones, 70% to 90% of them singletons. Per the germline V gene, CDR1 is MDHEN and CDR2 is SYDVKM. This CDR3 region has 15 residues. With V trimmed by 5 bases and J by 3 bases, 10 bases remained unmatched. The receptor was isolated from a woman under 30 who had been exposed to COVID-19. J is TRBJ2-7 and V is TRBV28, with 7 bases fitting TRBD1. Sequenced sample: PBMCs or T cells enriched from blood (not recorded which). Here the CDR3 reads CASSPPPTGYYEQYF. CDR3 bases: TGTGCCAGCAGTCCCCCCCCGACAGGGTACTACGAGCAGTACTTC.